The sequence of this T cell receptor (beta chain) was determined in a study of T cells in women clearing cervical HPV infection. Study-wide context: No precancer developed; the control's incident HPV16 infection cleared within 12 months.

On this clone itself: What it binds is not known. The CDR3 end falls 3 residues outside the read, so it is completed with the germline J gene.

Study findings and constraints: A classifier using richness and V gene abundances reached an AUC of roughly 0.8.

Data came from immunoSEQ multiplex PCR; TCRdb stores just in-frame clones and leaves some out. The table lists about 23,000 clones. MY09/MY11 PCR detected cervical HPV DNA; dot-blot assigned genotypes. CDR1 and CDR2 (germline): SGHNT, YENEEA. The CDR3 runs to 14 residues. V was pared by 5 bases and J by 6 bases, with 9 bases of the junction left unmatched. J is TRBJ1-2 and V is TRBV11-3; TRBD1 matches 7 bases. Material for sequencing was blood buffy coat. The sequence derives from a woman between 18 and 70 years old with a cervical HPV16 infection that either progressed to CIN3+ or cleared (not recorded which). CDR3: CASSPGGQSDGYTF. CDR3 DNA, as far as it was read: TGTGCCAGCAGCCCAGGGGGACAATCGGATGGC.